This entry lists 20 T cell receptor beta chains sequenced from one sample in a study of naive and memory T cell subsets. The beta constant-region primer was an equimolar mix of two oligonucleotides covering TRBC1 and TRBC2. The ligated cDNA underwent four PCR rounds using SP2 and nested alpha and beta constant-region primers. TCRdb re-analysed the UMI-ligation and nested PCR reads in MiXCR, keeping a single row per CDR3 protein. The data contain roughly 80,000 distinct CDR3 sequences, roughly 9.2% of them singletons. The source material was naive CD8+ T cells from blood. These receptors all come from a human donor in good health.

The rearrangement uses TRBV10-3 and TRBJ1-4, with D unclear. CDR3 length: 13 residues. V lost 8 bases and J lost 6, with 13 bases in between. Germline V lookup: CDR1 ENHRY, CDR2 SYGVKD. The CDR3 region is CAISGVEDEKLFF. For the CDR3, the DNA is TGTGCCATCTCCGGGGTTGAGGATGAAAAACTGTTTTTT.

This clonotype was found many times. The V and J genes are TRBV13 and TRBJ2-3; D call uncertain. Trimming took 4 bases from V and 2 from J, leaving 10 bases between them. The CDR3 is 14 residues long. CDR1 and CDR2 from the germline V gene are PRHDT and FYEKMQ (reference sequence). This CDR3 is CASSSTEDTDTQYF. Here the CDR3 DNA reads TGTGCCAGCAGCTCCACAGAGGACACAGATACGCAGTATTTT.

The J gene is TRBJ2-7, the V gene TRBV3-1; D not certain. The length of the CDR3 is 12 residues. Germline V gene sequence: CDR1 LGHDT, CDR2 YNNKEL (reference sequence). V dropped 2 bases and J dropped 3 bases, with 5 bases sitting between them. The CDR3 nucleotides are TGTGCCAGCAGCCAAATCAGCTACGAGCAGTACTTC. It specifies CASSQISYEQYF.

This clonotype has only a few counts. The rearrangement uses TRBV4-3 and TRBJ2-7; 10 bases fit TRBD2. Germline V gene sequence: CDR1 LGHNA, CDR2 YSLEER. V dropped 1 base and J dropped 5; count of bases not matched to a gene: 8. The CDR3 runs 16 residues. DNA for the CDR3: TGCGCCAGCAGCCAAGGAACTAGCGGGATAACCGACGAGCAGTACTTC. Its protein is CASSQGTSGITDEQYF.

The rearrangement links TRBV7-9 to TRBJ2-7, with D possibly being TRBD1 (5 bases). Trimming took off 5 bases at V and 7 bases at J, with 21 bases between the two ends. This CDR3 is 15 amino acids long. Germline V lookup: CDR1 SEHNR, CDR2 FQNEAQ (reference sequence). The CDR3 here is CASSLGVDTPEEQYF. Here the CDR3 DNA reads TGTGCCAGCAGCCTAGGGGTCGACACCCCCGAGGAGCAGTACTTC.

This clonotype has a count of ten or more. The chain joins TRBV7-6 to TRBJ2-2; D ambiguous. The CDR3 totals 14 residues. The germline CDR1 and CDR2 sequences are SGHVS and FNYEAQ. V gave up 4 bases and J gave up 4 bases, with 10 bases separating them. The CDR3 sequence is CASSSGSGTGELFF. The CDR3 DNA sequence: TGTGCCAGCAGCTCTGGTTCGGGCACCGGGGAGCTGTTTTTT.

The table lists this clonotype with many counts. This chain joins TRBV10-3 and TRBJ1-1, with TRBD1 matching over 7 bases. This CDR3 has 15 amino acids. V dropped 6 bases and J dropped 1; count of bases not matched to a gene: 8. Germline V gives CDR1 ENHRY, CDR2 SYGVKD. The CDR3 bases are TGTGCCATCAGCCCCCCGGACAGGTGGAACACTGAAGCTTTCTTT. It specifies CAISPPDRWNTEAFF.

This clonotype has more than one count but fewer than ten. The chain combines TRBV4-1 with TRBJ2-5; TRBD2 is a possible D gene (6 bases). The V end was cut by 6 bases, the J end by 4 bases, with 9 bases between. The CDR3 runs to 12 residues. CDR1 is MGHRA, CDR2 YSYEKL, per germline. CDR3: CASSSRGETQYF. In nucleotides, the CDR3 is TGCGCCAGCAGTTCGCGGGGAGAGACCCAGTACTTC.

This clonotype was recorded at least ten times. The chain employs TRBV5-4 and TRBJ2-3, with 8 bases identical to TRBD2. The CDR3 spans 16 residues. From germline, CDR1 is SGHNT and CDR2 YYREEE (reference sequence). The V segment lost 4 bases and the J segment 1 base; nucleotides outside the gene matches: 8. The CDR3 here is CASSPTGGRGTDTQYF. In DNA, the CDR3 is TGTGCCAGCAGCCCCACGGGAGGGCGGGGCACAGATACGCAGTATTTT.

This clonotype was counted many times. The chain combines TRBV7-9 with TRBJ2-3, with 7 bases matching TRBD2. V trimming: 5 bases; J trimming: 5 bases; junction bases outside the gene matches: 7. The CDR3 contains 14 residues. CDR1 SEHNR and CDR2 FQNEAQ come from the germline V gene (reference sequence). Written as DNA, the CDR3 is TGTGCCAGCAGCCCTACAGCGGGAAGAGATACGCAGTATTTT. Its translation is CASSPTAGRDTQYF. Looking up the rest from reference TRBV7-9 and TRBJ2-3 gives the full variable domain: DTGVSQNPRHKITKRGQNVTFRCDPISEHNRLYWYRQTLGQGPEFLTYFQNEAQLEKSRLLSDRFSAERPKGSFSTLEIQRTEQGDSAMYLCASSPTAGRDTQYFGPGTRLTVL.

This clonotype was seen ten or more times. This chain joins TRBV12-3 or TRBV12-4 and TRBJ2-5; 9 bases map to TRBD2. There are 15 residues in the CDR3. J gave up 5 bases and V 2 bases, and 6 bases lay outside the gene matches. The chain's CDR3 is CASSLPRGRDETQYF. CDR3 nucleotide sequence: TGTGCCAGCAGTTTACCGCGCGGGAGGGATGAGACCCAGTACTTC.

This clonotype has more than one count but fewer than ten. The chain employs TRBV7-9 and TRBJ2-7, with 10 positions matching TRBD1. Looked up from germline, CDR1 is SEHNR and CDR2 is FQNEAQ (reference sequence). Trimming took 5 bases from V and 5 from J; bases not matched to a gene: 9. The CDR3 runs 15 residues. CDR3 sequence (DNA): TGTGCCAGCAGCCCCCCGGGACAGGGGTTTAACGAGCAGTACTTC. Translation gives CASSPPGQGFNEQYF. Filled out from reference TRBV7-9 and TRBJ2-7, the complete variable domain reads DTGVSQNPRHKITKRGQNVTFRCDPISEHNRLYWYRQTLGQGPEFLTYFQNEAQLEKSRLLSDRFSAERPKGSFSTLEIQRTEQGDSAMYLCASSPPGQGFNEQYFGPGTRLTVT.

This clonotype has a count of ten or more. The V call is TRBV7-2, the J call TRBJ1-4, with a weak D call TRBD1 (6 bases). Trimming stripped 3 bases from V and 1 base from J, with 12 bases between. CDR1 is SGHTA and CDR2 is FQGNSA in the germline V gene. The CDR3 has 16 residues. CDR3 protein: CASSLRTEITNEKLFF. Here the CDR3 DNA reads TGTGCCAGCAGCTTGCGGACAGAGATAACTAATGAAAAACTGTTTTTT.

The chain recombines TRBV20-1 with TRBJ2-7, with 11 bases identical to TRBD2. Trimming cost V 0 bases and J 4 bases; bases outside gene matches: 5. CDR1 is DFQATT, CDR2 SNEGSKA, per germline (reference sequence). The length of the CDR3 is 15 residues. The CDR3 DNA sequence: TGCAGTGCTAGAGAAACTCGACTAGCGGGATACGAGCAGTACTTC. This sequence encodes CSARETRLAGYEQYF.

In this sample, this clonotype turned up a few times. The chain recombines TRBV3-1 with TRBJ2-1, with TRBD2 identical over 11 bases. With V trimmed by 4 bases and J by 6 bases, 8 bases remained unmatched. Germline values: CDR1 LGHDT, CDR2 YNNKEL (reference sequence). CDR3 length: 16 residues. CDR3 DNA sequence: TGTGCCAGCAGCCCCCGACTAGCGGGATCCCCCAATGAGCAGTTCTTC. Its protein is CASSPRLAGSPNEQFF.

This chain joins TRBV2 and TRBJ2-5; D is perhaps TRBD1 or TRBD2 (5 bases each). From germline, CDR1 is SNHLY and CDR2 FYNNEI. Deletions cut 2 bases from V and 0 bases from J, with 16 bases between. This CDR3 has 17 amino acids. CDR3 loop: CASSETPGPRYQETQYF. CDR3 sequence (DNA): TGTGCCAGCAGTGAAACGCCGGGACCACGGTACCAAGAGACCCAGTACTTC.

This clonotype was recorded a few times. V gene TRBV28 combines with J gene TRBJ2-7, with 11 bases fitting TRBD1. Looked up from germline, CDR1 is MDHEN and CDR2 is SYDVKM. The CDR3 extends over 15 amino acids. V dropped 5 bases and J dropped 4; count of bases not matched to a gene: 7. The CDR3 sequence is CASSARDRGSYEQYF. In DNA form, the CDR3 reads TGTGCCAGCAGTGCCAGGGACAGGGGGTCGTACGAGCAGTACTTC.

V and J are TRBV7-2 and TRBJ2-3; 10 bases align to TRBD2. Trimming at V came to 5 bases and at J to 0 bases, leaving 2 bases not matched to a gene. The CDR3 runs to 15 residues. Germline V gives CDR1 SGHTA, CDR2 FQGNSA. CDR3 bases: TGTGCCAGCAGCGCGACTAGCGGGAGCACAGATACGCAGTATTTT. Its translation: CASSATSGSTDTQYF.

This clonotype was detected ten times or more. In nucleotides, the CDR3 is TGTGCCAGCAGTTTTCCCCCCGAGCAGTACTTC. Its translation: CASSFPPEQYF. The chain carries TRBV27 and TRBJ2-7, with no clear D. The CDR3 is 11 amino acids. Trimming removed 3 bases from V and 6 bases from J, with 6 bases in between. Looked up from germline, CDR1 is MNHEY and CDR2 is SMNVEV (reference sequence).

With respect to this clonotype: Compared with germline, one end of the junction differs, possibly owing to a read error. V usage is TRBV7-8 and J usage is TRBJ1-2, with 7 bases that match TRBD1. CDR3 size: 15 residues. The V gene's germline CDR1 is SGHVS and CDR2 FQNEAQ. The CDR3 reads CASSLSNRGMGGYNF. In nucleotides, the CDR3 is TGTGCCAGCAGCTTATCCAACAGGGGAATGGGTGGCTACAACTTC.